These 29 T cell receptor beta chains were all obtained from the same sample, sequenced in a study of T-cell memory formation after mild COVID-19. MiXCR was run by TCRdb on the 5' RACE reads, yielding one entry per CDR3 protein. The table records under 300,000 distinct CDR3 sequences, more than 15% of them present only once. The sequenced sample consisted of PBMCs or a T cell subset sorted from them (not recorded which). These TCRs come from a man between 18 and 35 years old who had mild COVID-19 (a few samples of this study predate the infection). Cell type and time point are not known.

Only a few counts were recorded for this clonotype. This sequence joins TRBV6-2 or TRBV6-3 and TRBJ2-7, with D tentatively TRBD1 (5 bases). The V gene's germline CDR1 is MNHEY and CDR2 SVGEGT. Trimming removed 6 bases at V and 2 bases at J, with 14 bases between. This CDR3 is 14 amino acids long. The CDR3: CASRSGKGPYEQYV. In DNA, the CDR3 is TGTGCCAGCAGGTCAGGGAAGGGCCCCTACGAGCAGTACGTC.

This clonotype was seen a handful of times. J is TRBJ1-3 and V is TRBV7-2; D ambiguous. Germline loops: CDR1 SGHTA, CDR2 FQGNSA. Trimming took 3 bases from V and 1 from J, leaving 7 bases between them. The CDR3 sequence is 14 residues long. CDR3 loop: CASSFGPSGNTIYF. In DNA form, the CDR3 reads TGTGCCAGCAGCTTCGGTCCTTCTGGAAACACCATATATTTT.

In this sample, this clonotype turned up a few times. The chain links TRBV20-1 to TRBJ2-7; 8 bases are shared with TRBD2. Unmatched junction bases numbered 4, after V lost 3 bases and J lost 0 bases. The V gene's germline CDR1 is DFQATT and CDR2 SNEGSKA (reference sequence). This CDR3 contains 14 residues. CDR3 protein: CSASWAGGSYEQYF. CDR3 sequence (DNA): TGCAGTGCTAGTTGGGCGGGGGGCTCCTACGAGCAGTACTTC.

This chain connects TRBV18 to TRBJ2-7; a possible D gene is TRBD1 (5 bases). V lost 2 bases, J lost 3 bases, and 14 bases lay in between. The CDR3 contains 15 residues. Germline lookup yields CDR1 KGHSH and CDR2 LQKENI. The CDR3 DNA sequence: TGTGCCAGCTCACCATCCGGCGCTGACAGCTACGAGCAGTACGTC. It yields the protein CASSPSGADSYEQYV.

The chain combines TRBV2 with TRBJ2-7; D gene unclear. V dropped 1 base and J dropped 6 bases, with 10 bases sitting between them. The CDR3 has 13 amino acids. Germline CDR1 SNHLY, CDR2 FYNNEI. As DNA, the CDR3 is TGTGCCAGCAGTGAAGATCGCCTCTTCGAGCAGTACGTC. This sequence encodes CASSEDRLFEQYV.

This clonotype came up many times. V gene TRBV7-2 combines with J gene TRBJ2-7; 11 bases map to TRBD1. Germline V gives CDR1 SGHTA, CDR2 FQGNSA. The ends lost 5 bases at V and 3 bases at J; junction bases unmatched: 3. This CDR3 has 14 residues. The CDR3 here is CASSVGTGGYEQYV. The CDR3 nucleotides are TGTGCCAGCAGCGTCGGGACAGGGGGCTACGAGCAGTACGTC.

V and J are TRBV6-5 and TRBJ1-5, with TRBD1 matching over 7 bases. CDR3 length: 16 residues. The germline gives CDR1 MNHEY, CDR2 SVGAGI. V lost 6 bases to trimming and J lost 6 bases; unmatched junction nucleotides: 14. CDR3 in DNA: TGTGCCAGCAGGGCTGGGATCGGCAGGGGGGTTCAGCCCCAGCATTTT. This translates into CASRAGIGRGVQPQHF.

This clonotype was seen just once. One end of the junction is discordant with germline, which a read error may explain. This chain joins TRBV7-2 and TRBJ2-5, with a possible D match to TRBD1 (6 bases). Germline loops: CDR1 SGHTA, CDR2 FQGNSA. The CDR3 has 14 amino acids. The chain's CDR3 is CASILGDRLLTQYF. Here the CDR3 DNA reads TGTGCCAGCATCTTAGGCGACAGGCTCCTAACCCAGTACTTC.

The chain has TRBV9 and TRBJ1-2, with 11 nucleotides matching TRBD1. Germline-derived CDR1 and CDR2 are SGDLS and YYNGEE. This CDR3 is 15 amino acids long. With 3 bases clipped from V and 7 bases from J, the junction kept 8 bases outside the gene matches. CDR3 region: CASSGPWTGGFGYTF. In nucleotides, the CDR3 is TGTGCCAGCAGCGGACCTTGGACAGGGGGCTTTGGCTACACCTTC.

DNA of the CDR3: TGTGCCACCAGCAGAGTTAAGGACAGAAACATTCAGTACTTC. It is translated as CATSRVKDRNIQYF. The chain combines TRBV15 with TRBJ2-4; a weak D match, TRBD1 (6 bases). V was pared by 1 base and J by 6 bases, with 10 bases between. The germline gives CDR1 LNHNV, CDR2 YYDKDF (reference sequence). The CDR3 loop spans 14 amino acids. Based on the CDR3 plus reference TRBV15 and TRBJ2-4, the full variable domain is DAMVIQNPRYQVTQFGKPVTLSCSQTLNHNVMYWYQQKSSQAPKLLFHYYDKDFNNEADTPDNFQSRRPNTSFCFLDIRSPGLGDTAMYLCATSRVKDRNIQYFGAGTRLSVL.

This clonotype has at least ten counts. CDR3 coding DNA: TGTGCCAGCAGTTACTCGCTTCGGGGACACTACGAGCAGTACTTC. It is translated as CASSYSLRGHYEQYF. This chain links TRBV6-5 with TRBJ2-7; weak D call: TRBD1 (6 bases). Trimming shortened V by 0 bases and J by 3 bases, and 12 bases separated the two germline ends. The CDR3 has 15 residues. Germline V CDR1 and CDR2: MNHEY, SVGAGI.

DNA for the CDR3: TGTGCCAGCAGCCCGACAGCCTACAACATTCAGTACTTC. Protein sequence: CASSPTAYNIQYF. This sequence joins TRBV6-2 or TRBV6-3 and TRBJ2-4, with D maybe TRBD1 (5 bases). The CDR3 totals 13 residues. V shed 6 bases and J shed 7 bases, with 13 bases lying between them. Germline CDR1 is MNHEY and CDR2 is SVGEGT.

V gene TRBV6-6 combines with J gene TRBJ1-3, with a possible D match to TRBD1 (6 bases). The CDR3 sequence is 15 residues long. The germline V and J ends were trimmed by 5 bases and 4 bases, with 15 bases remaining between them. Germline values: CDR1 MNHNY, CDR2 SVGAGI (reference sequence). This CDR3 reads CASSPTGTPGNTIYF. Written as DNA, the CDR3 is TGTGCCAGCAGTCCCACCGGGACACCAGGAAACACCATATATTTT.

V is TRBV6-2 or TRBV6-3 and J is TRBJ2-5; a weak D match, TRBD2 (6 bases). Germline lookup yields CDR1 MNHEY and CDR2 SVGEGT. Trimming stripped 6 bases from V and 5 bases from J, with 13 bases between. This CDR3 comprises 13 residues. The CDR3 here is CASRTGEMETQYF. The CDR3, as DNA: TGTGCCAGCAGGACGGGGGAGATGGAGACCCAGTACTTC.

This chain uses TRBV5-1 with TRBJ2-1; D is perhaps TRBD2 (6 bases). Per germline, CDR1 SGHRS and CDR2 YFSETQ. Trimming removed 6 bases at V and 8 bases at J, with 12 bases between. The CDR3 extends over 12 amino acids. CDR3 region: CASTFSSDEQFF. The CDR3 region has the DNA TGCGCCAGCACCTTTTCTAGCGATGAGCAGTTCTTC.

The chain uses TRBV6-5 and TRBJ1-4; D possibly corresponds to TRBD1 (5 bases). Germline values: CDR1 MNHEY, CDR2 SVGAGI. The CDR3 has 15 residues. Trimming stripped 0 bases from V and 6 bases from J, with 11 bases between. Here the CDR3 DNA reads TGTGCCAGCAGTTACTCGGGGACGGAGTATGAAAAACTGTTTTTT. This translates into CASSYSGTEYEKLFF.

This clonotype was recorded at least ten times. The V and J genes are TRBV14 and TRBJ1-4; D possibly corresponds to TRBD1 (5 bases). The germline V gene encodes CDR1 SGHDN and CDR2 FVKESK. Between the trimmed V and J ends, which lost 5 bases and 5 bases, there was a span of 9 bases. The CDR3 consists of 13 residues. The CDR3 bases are TGTGCCAGCAGCGGGGCCCGAAATGAAAAACTGTTTTTT. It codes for CASSGARNEKLFF. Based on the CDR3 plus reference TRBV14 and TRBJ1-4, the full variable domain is EAGVTQFPSHSVIEKGQTVTLRCDPISGHDNLYWYRRVMGKEIKFLLHFVKESKQDESGMPNNRFLAERTGGTYSTLKVQPAELEDSGVYFCASSGARNEKLFFGSGTQLSVL.

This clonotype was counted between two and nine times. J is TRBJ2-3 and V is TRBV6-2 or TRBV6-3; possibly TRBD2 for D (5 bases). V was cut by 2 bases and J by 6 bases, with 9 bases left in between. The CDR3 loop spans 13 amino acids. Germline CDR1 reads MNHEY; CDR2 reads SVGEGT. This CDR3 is CASSYGLIDTQYF. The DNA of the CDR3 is TGTGCCAGCAGTTACGGACTGATCGATACGCAGTATTTT.

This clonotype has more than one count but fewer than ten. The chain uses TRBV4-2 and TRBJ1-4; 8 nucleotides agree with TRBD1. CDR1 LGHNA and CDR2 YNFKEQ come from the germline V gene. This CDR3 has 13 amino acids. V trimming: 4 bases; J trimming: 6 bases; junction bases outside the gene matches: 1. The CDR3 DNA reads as TGTGCCAGCAGCCTGGGACAGGATGAAAAACTGTTTTTT. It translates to CASSLGQDEKLFF.

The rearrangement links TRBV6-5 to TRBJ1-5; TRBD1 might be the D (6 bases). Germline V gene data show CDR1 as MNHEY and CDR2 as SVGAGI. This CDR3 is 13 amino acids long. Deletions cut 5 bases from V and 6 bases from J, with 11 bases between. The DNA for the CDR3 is TGTGCCAGCAGTCCGGGGGCGGCTCAGCCCCAGCATTTT. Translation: CASSPGAAQPQHF.

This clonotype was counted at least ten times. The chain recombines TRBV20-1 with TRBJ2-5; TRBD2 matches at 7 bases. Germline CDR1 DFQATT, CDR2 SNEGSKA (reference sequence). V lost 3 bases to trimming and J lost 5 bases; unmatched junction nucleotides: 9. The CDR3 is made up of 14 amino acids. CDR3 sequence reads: CSARSGLDRETQYF. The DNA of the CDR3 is TGCAGTGCTAGGTCCGGACTAGATCGGGAGACCCAGTACTTC.

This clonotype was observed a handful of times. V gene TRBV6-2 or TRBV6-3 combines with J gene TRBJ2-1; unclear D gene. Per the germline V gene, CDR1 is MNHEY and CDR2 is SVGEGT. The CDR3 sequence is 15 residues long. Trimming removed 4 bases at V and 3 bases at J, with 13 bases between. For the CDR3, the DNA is TGTGCCAGCAGTTTTTCGCATAAGAACTACAATGAGCAGTTCTTC. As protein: CASSFSHKNYNEQFF.

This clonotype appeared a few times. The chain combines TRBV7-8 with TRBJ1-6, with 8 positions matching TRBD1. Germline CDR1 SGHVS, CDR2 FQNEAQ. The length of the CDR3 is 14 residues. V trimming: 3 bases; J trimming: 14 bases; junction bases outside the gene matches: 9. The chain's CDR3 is CASSFGQGAAALHF. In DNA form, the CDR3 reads TGTGCCAGCAGCTTCGGGCAGGGGGCAGCGGCCCTCCACTTT.

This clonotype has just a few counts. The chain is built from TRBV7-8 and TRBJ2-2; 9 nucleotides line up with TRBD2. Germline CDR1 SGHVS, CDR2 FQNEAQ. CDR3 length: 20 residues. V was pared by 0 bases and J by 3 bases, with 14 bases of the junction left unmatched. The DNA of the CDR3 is TGTGCCAGCAGCTTAGCGAGGCTAGCGGGGCTTTCACGGGACACCGGGGAGCTGTTTTTT. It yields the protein CASSLARLAGLSRDTGELFF. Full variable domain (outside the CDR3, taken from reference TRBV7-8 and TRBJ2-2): GAGVSQSPRYKVAKRGQDVALRCDPISGHVSLFWYQQALGQGPEFLTYFQNEAQLDKSGLPSDRFFAERPEGSVSTLKIQRTQQEDSAVYLCASSLARLAGLSRDTGELFFGEGSRLTVL.

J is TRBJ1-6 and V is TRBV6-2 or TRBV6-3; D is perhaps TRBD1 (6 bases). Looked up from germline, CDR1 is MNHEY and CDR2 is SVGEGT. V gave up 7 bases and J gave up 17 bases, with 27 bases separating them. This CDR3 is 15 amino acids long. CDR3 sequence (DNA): TGTGCCAGCATCGCCCTGTCAAACCGGACAGTTCTTATCCACTTT. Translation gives CASIALSNRTVLIHF.

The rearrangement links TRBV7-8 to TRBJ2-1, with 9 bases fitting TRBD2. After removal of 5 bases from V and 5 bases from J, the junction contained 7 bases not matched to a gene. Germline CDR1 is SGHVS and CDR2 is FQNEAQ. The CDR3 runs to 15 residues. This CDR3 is CASSVRLAANNEQFF. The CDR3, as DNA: TGTGCCAGCAGCGTGAGACTAGCGGCCAACAATGAGCAGTTCTTC. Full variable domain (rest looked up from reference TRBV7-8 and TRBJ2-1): GAGVSQSPRYKVAKRGQDVALRCDPISGHVSLFWYQQALGQGPEFLTYFQNEAQLDKSGLPSDRFFAERPEGSVSTLKIQRTQQEDSAVYLCASSVRLAANNEQFFGPGTRLTVL.

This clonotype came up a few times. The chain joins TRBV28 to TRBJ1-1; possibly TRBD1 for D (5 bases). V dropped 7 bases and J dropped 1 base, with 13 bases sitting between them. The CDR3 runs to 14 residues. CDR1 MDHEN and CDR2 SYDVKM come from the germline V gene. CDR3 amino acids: CASTVARENTEAFF. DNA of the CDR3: TGTGCCAGCACCGTCGCCAGGGAGAACACTGAAGCTTTCTTT.

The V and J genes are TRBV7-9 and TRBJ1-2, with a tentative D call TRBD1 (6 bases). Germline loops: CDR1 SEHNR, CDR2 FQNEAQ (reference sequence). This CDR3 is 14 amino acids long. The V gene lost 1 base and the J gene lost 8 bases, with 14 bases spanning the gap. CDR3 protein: CASSLDTGIGGYTF. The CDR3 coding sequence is TGTGCCAGCAGCTTAGACACAGGGATTGGGGGCTACACCTTC.

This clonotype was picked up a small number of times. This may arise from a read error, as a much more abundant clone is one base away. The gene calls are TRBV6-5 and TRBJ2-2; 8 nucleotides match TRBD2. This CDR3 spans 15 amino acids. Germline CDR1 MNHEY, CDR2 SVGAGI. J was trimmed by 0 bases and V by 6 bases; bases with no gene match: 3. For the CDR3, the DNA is TGTGCCAGCAGGACTAGCGCCTCGAACACCGGGGAGCTGTTTTTT. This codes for CASRTSASNTGELFF.